This entry lists 29 T cell receptor beta chains sequenced from one sample in a study of human T cells and chemical hapten exposure. MiXCR was run by TCRdb on the RACE reads, yielding one entry per CDR3 protein. The sample shows tens of thousands of distinct CDR3 sequences, around 3.2% of them seen only once. This sample's time point: patch test 2, 6 weeks after DPC sensitization. The treatment denotes: therapeutic diphenylcyclopropenone sensitization with weekly scalp DPC. The sample here was whole blood, taken in connection with sensitization to the hapten diphenylcyclopropenone (DPC). These TCRs come from a man in his forties with alopecia areata. Some clones in this sample may be carry-over from other donors' samples.

This clonotype was seen at least ten times. V gene TRBV7-3 combines with J gene TRBJ1-1; TRBD1 matches at 7 bases. With 2 bases clipped from V and 4 bases from J, the junction kept 1 base outside the gene matches. This CDR3 is built from 13 residues. CDR1 is SGHTA and CDR2 is FQGTGA in the germline V gene. The CDR3 region has the DNA TGTGCCAGCAGCTTACAGGGGGGCACTGAAGCTTTCTTT. This translates into CASSLQGGTEAFF. The whole variable domain, remainder taken from reference TRBV7-3 and TRBJ1-1, is GAGVSQTPSNKVTEKGKYVELRCDPISGHTALYWYRQSLGQGPEFLIYFQGTGAADDSGLPNDRFFAVRPEGSVSTLKIQRTERGDSAVYLCASSLQGGTEAFFGQGTRLTVV.

There are a few counts of this clonotype. V usage is TRBV29-1 and J usage is TRBJ1-2; weak D call: TRBD1 (6 bases). The CDR3 contains 14 residues. V shed 3 bases and J shed 5 bases, with 16 bases lying between them. The germline V gene has CDR1 SQVTM and CDR2 ANQGSEA. The CDR3 protein is CSVDNRDPLYGYTF. The CDR3 nucleotides are TGCAGCGTTGATAACAGGGATCCACTATATGGCTACACCTTC.

This clonotype was counted many times. This sequence joins TRBV14 and TRBJ2-1; 10 nucleotides match TRBD2. Germline CDR1 reads SGHDN; CDR2 reads FVKESK. V lost 5 bases to trimming and J lost 0 bases; unmatched junction nucleotides: 7. The CDR3 is 17 residues long. For the CDR3, the DNA is TGTGCCAGCAGCTCTCTAGCGGGAGCCAGCTCCTACAATGAGCAGTTCTTC. Protein sequence: CASSSLAGASSYNEQFF.

This clonotype was detected many times. The J gene is TRBJ2-4, the V gene TRBV11-2; no reliable D call. CDR1 is SGHAT and CDR2 is FQNNGV in the germline V gene. The V gene lost 1 base and the J gene lost 0 bases, with 13 bases spanning the gap. The CDR3 extends over 17 amino acids. CDR3 bases: TGTGCCAGCAGCTTAGTTTTTGGATCAGAAGCCAAAAACATTCAGTACTTC. Its translation is CASSLVFGSEAKNIQYF. Drawing the rest from reference TRBV11-2 and TRBJ2-4, the complete variable domain is EAGVAQSPRYKIIEKRQSVAFWCNPISGHATLYWYQQILGQGPKLLIQFQNNGVVDDSQLPKDRFSAERLKGVDSTLKIQPAKLEDSAVYLCASSLVFGSEAKNIQYFGAGTRLSVL.

This clonotype was counted at least ten times. The genes are TRBV7-2 and TRBJ2-2; D call uncertain. This CDR3 has 13 residues. The germline V gene has CDR1 SGHTA and CDR2 FQGNSA. V was pared by 4 bases and J by 6 bases, with 9 bases between. The CDR3, as DNA: TGTGCCAGCAGCTATGCGACGGCCGGGGAGCTGTTTTTT. Protein: CASSYATAGELFF.

Many counts were recorded for this clonotype. The chain joins TRBV5-1 to TRBJ1-1; D gene ambiguous. Germline V lookup: CDR1 SGHRS, CDR2 YFSETQ. V lost 0 bases and J 6 bases, leaving 9 bases between the germline ends. This CDR3 is 13 amino acids long. In nucleotides, the CDR3 is TGCGCCAGCAGCTTGGCCGGCGCAGCTGAAGCTTTCTTT. It encodes CASSLAGAAEAFF. The full variable domain, with the rest looked up from reference TRBV5-1 and TRBJ1-1, is KAGVTQTPRYLIKTRGQQVTLSCSPISGHRSVSWYQQTPGQGLQFLFEYFSETQRNKGNFPGRFSGRQFSNSRSEMNVSTLELGDSALYLCASSLAGAAEAFFGQGTRLTVV.

This clonotype was recorded at least ten times. V usage is TRBV6-6 and J usage is TRBJ2-1; D gene ambiguous. Germline assignment: CDR1 MNHNY and CDR2 SVGAGI (reference sequence). V dropped 10 bases and J dropped 7 bases, with 14 bases sitting between them. This CDR3 is 12 amino acids long. The CDR3 sequence: CATLRPGNEQFF. The CDR3 DNA reads TGTGCCACTCTCCGCCCTGGGAATGAGCAGTTCTTC.

This clonotype was observed many times. The DNA for the CDR3 is TGCAGTGCTAGCGGTCGACTAGCGGGGGGGACCGAGCAGTACTTC. Residues: CSASGRLAGGTEQYF. V usage is TRBV20-1 and J usage is TRBJ2-7; TRBD2 matches 14 bases. Germline V gene lookup returns CDR1 DFQATT and CDR2 SNEGSKA (reference sequence). CDR3 size: 15 residues. With 3 bases clipped from V and 6 bases from J, the junction kept 7 bases outside the gene matches.

Ten or more counts support this clonotype. V and J are TRBV27 and TRBJ2-6; possible D gene TRBD2, 5 bases. The V gene lost 0 bases and the J gene lost 0 bases, with 9 bases spanning the gap. Per germline, CDR1 MNHEY and CDR2 SMNVEV (reference sequence). The length of the CDR3 is 17 residues. The chain's CDR3 is CASSLSGGHSGANVLTF. Written as DNA, the CDR3 is TGTGCCAGCAGTTTATCTGGCGGGCACTCTGGGGCCAACGTCCTGACTTTC.

The chain employs TRBV25-1 and TRBJ2-7, with TRBD1 matching 8 bases. The germline V gene encodes CDR1 MGHDK and CDR2 SYGVNS. The ends lost 4 bases at V and 5 bases at J; junction bases unmatched: 4. This CDR3 has 13 residues. For the CDR3, the DNA is TGTGCCAGCAGTGGGACAGGGATGGACGAGCAGTACTTC. Residues: CASSGTGMDEQYF.

This clonotype has at least ten counts. The gene calls are TRBV7-9 and TRBJ2-1; 9 nucleotides agree with TRBD2. Trimming removed 1 base from V and 4 bases from J; junction bases left unmatched: 5. The CDR3 extends over 16 amino acids. Germline CDR1 SEHNR, CDR2 FQNEAQ (reference sequence). This chain's CDR3 is CASSLGLAGVYNEQFF. CDR3 coding DNA: TGTGCCAGCAGCTTAGGGTTAGCGGGAGTATACAATGAGCAGTTCTTC.

Ten or more counts support this clonotype. The V call is TRBV12-3 or TRBV12-4, the J call TRBJ2-1, with TRBD2 as a possible D gene (5 bases). The CDR3 covers 17 residues. The V gene lost 7 bases and the J gene lost 0 bases, with 19 bases spanning the gap. CDR3 amino acids: CASTHPWRASSYNEQFF. The CDR3, as DNA: TGTGCCAGCACCCACCCCTGGCGGGCGAGCTCCTACAATGAGCAGTTCTTC.

This clonotype showed up many times. This chain uses TRBV20-1 with TRBJ2-5, with 7 bases matching TRBD2. J gave up 1 base and V 5 bases, and 4 bases lay outside the gene matches. The CDR3 has 13 amino acids. CDR1 and CDR2 from the germline V gene are DFQATT and SNEGSKA (reference sequence). In DNA, the CDR3 is TGCAGTGCTTCGACTAGCCGCCAAGAGACCCAGTACTTC. As protein: CSASTSRQETQYF.

In its sample, this clonotype was seen many times. This sequence joins TRBV7-2 and TRBJ2-7; a possible D gene is TRBD2 (6 bases). This CDR3 contains 13 residues. Trimming removed 8 bases at V and 3 bases at J, with 14 bases between. Germline CDR1 reads SGHTA; CDR2 reads FQGNSA. The CDR3 sequence is CASGTRDRYEQYF. The CDR3, as DNA: TGTGCCAGCGGGACTCGCGACCGCTACGAGCAGTACTTC.

This clonotype was seen at least ten times. The chain combines TRBV6-6 with TRBJ1-1; perhaps TRBD1 as D (6 bases). The V gene lost 0 bases and the J gene lost 1 base, with 9 bases spanning the gap. Germline-derived CDR1 and CDR2 are MNHNY and SVGAGI (reference sequence). This CDR3 comprises 15 residues. CDR3: CASSYSETGNTEAFF. CDR3 sequence (DNA): TGTGCCAGCAGTTACTCCGAGACAGGGAACACTGAAGCTTTCTTT.

In its sample, this clonotype was seen many times. V and J are TRBV6-1 and TRBJ2-7; D is possibly TRBD1 (6 bases). Germline loops: CDR1 MNHNS, CDR2 SASEGT. Trimming took off 4 bases at V and 4 bases at J, with 11 bases between the two ends. The CDR3 spans 13 residues. The CDR3 DNA follows: TGTGCCAGCAGTGCAGAACAGGGATACGAGCAGTACTTC. It translates to CASSAEQGYEQYF.

This clonotype was detected a few times. The V call is TRBV24-1, the J call TRBJ2-7; 9 bases match TRBD2. J gave up 5 bases and V 1 base, and 5 bases lay outside the gene matches. Germline V gives CDR1 KGHDR, CDR2 SFDVKD. This CDR3 has 15 residues. The CDR3 here is CATSDFASGIDEQYF. CDR3 DNA sequence: TGTGCCACCAGTGATTTTGCTAGCGGGATTGACGAGCAGTACTTC.

The chain links TRBV12-3 or TRBV12-4 to TRBJ1-3; 7 bases fit TRBD1. J lost 3 bases, V lost 6 bases, and 11 bases had no gene match. The CDR3 is made up of 16 amino acids. The CDR3, as DNA: TGTGCCAGCAGCGTTCCAACAGGGGCGGTTGGAAACACCATATATTTT. It translates to CASSVPTGAVGNTIYF.

This clonotype was recorded at least ten times. CDR3 in DNA: TGCGCCAGCAGCCAAGGGGGCTCCTACAATGAGCAGTTCTTC. Translated: CASSQGGSYNEQFF. This sequence joins TRBV5-1 and TRBJ2-1, with D perhaps matching TRBD1 (6 bases). Germline CDR1 SGHRS, CDR2 YFSETQ. The CDR3 spans 14 residues. V was shortened by 4 bases and J by 0 bases, with 8 bases between the two germline ends.

This clonotype was seen ten or more times. V usage is TRBV5-6 and J usage is TRBJ2-7; TRBD2 matches at 8 bases. The junction had 7 bases not matched to a gene; V was cut back by 4 bases and J by 7 bases. Germline-derived CDR1 and CDR2 are SGHDT and YYEEEE. The length of the CDR3 is 13 residues. The CDR3 bases are TGTGCCAGCAGCGATGGACTAGCTGGGGAGCAGTACTTC. This translates into CASSDGLAGEQYF.

This clonotype has ten or more counts. V gene TRBV19 combines with J gene TRBJ1-2, with a possible D match to TRBD1 (5 bases). The CDR3 consists of 16 residues. Germline V CDR1 and CDR2: LNHDA, SQIVND (reference sequence). Deletions cut 5 bases from V and 0 bases from J, with 16 bases between. As DNA, the CDR3 is TGTGCCAGTAGTCTACCGCGGGACGGAACTAACTATGGCTACACCTTC. It codes for CASSLPRDGTNYGYTF.

This clonotype was found many times. The gene calls are TRBV7-2 and TRBJ1-1, with 8 bases matching TRBD1. Germline CDR1 and CDR2: SGHTA and FQGNSA. This CDR3 region has 14 residues. The ends lost 5 bases at V and 5 bases at J; junction bases unmatched: 7. Written as DNA, the CDR3 is TGTGCCAGCAGCGCCAGGGGGCTAGATACTGAAGCTTTCTTT. Translating it yields CASSARGLDTEAFF.

This clonotype was seen only a few times. The V call is TRBV29-1, the J call TRBJ2-5, with D uncertain. V dropped 5 bases and J dropped 4 bases, with 11 bases sitting between them. Germline V gives CDR1 SQVTM, CDR2 ANQGSEA. CDR3 length: 12 residues. CDR3 bases: TGCAGCGTTCGAAACCCCCGAGAGACCCAGTACTTC. Translation gives CSVRNPRETQYF.

In its sample, this clonotype was seen many times. The CDR3 nucleotides read TGTGCCAGCAGTTACTCCCGGGGACTAGCGGGAGGGGGGGGGAATGAGCAGTTCTTC. Its translation: CASSYSRGLAGGGGNEQFF. The J gene is TRBJ2-1, the V gene TRBV6-5, with 16 bases lining up with TRBD2. The CDR3 covers 19 residues. Trimming took 0 bases from V and 7 from J; bases not matched to a gene: 9. Germline V gene data show CDR1 as MNHEY and CDR2 as SVGAGI.

This clonotype showed up many times. The V call is TRBV28, the J call TRBJ1-5, with 8 bases aligning to TRBD1. The V gene end was trimmed by 3 bases and the J gene end by 6 bases; junction bases not matched to a gene: 4. Germline V CDR1 and CDR2: MDHEN, SYDVKM. The CDR3 is 14 amino acids. The DNA for the CDR3 is TGTGCCAGCAGTTTGACAGGGGCCACTCAGCCCCAGCATTTT. Its translation: CASSLTGATQPQHF. The full variable domain, with the rest looked up from reference TRBV28 and TRBJ1-5, is DVKVTQSSRYLVKRTGEKVFLECVQDMDHENMFWYRQDPGLGLRLIYFSYDVKMKEKGDIPEGYSVSREKKERFSLILESASTNQTSMYLCASSLTGATQPQHFGDGTRLSIL.

This clonotype has ten or more counts. This chain joins TRBV28 and TRBJ1-1, with a weak D call TRBD1 (5 bases). Germline V gives CDR1 MDHEN, CDR2 SYDVKM. CDR3 size: 13 residues. Trimming stripped 6 bases from V and 1 base from J, with 9 bases between. The CDR3 sequence is CASSRAENTEAFF. DNA of the CDR3: TGTGCCAGCAGCAGGGCCGAGAACACTGAAGCTTTCTTT.

This clonotype was detected ten times or more. V gene TRBV24-1 combines with J gene TRBJ2-3; 7 bases fit TRBD2. This CDR3 is 16 amino acids long. The germline V gene encodes CDR1 KGHDR and CDR2 SFDVKD. With 4 bases clipped from V and 4 bases from J, the junction kept 10 bases outside the gene matches. The CDR3 loop reads CATSEVGGPRSDTQYF. The CDR3 nucleotides read TGTGCCACCAGTGAGGTGGGAGGGCCGAGGTCAGATACGCAGTATTTT.

There are many counts of this clonotype. The CDR3 DNA reads TGTGCCAGCAGTTCCGGGGCCGAGCAGTACTTC. This translates into CASSSGAEQYF. V gene TRBV12-3 or TRBV12-4 combines with J gene TRBJ2-7, with D tentatively TRBD1 or TRBD2 (5 bases each). Trimming cost V 4 bases and J 6 bases, with 7 bases left between them. CDR3 length: 11 amino acids.

This clonotype was counted ten times or more. The chain uses TRBV6-5 and TRBJ1-5, with D hard to call. CDR3 length: 18 residues. The germline V gene has CDR1 MNHEY and CDR2 SVGAGI. Trimming left V 0 bases short and J 0 bases short, with 15 bases between. DNA of the CDR3: TGTGCCAGCAGTTACTCCATTCCAGGTAGCAGTAGCAATCAGCCCCAGCATTTT. It codes for CASSYSIPGSSSNQPQHF.